The 8 T cell receptor beta chains given below trace back to one sample, sequenced in a study of long-term antiretroviral therapy in people with HIV. Samples were assayed with immunoSEQ v3.0 at survey level. Produced via immunoSEQ multiplex PCR; TCRdb's table is partial and in-frame only. Among roughly 36,000 clones listed, approximately 84% were seen once. The specimen comprised unsorted PBMCs, sampled approximately 2.9 years before starting antiretroviral therapy. These receptors all stem from a woman younger than 45 with HIV.

This chain joins TRBV6-1 and TRBJ1-6; 7 nucleotides match TRBD1. V lost 7 bases and J lost 8; bases outside the gene matches: 5. The germline CDR1 and CDR2 sequences are MNHNS and SASEGT. The CDR3 runs 13 residues. The CDR3 DNA reads TGTGCCAGCATGACAGGGTCATATTCACCCCTCCACTTT. It specifies CASMTGSYSPLHF.

The V gene is TRBV5-1, the J gene TRBJ1-4; TRBD1 aligns across 7 bases. The CDR3 loop spans 14 amino acids. V shed 4 bases, J shed 5 bases, and the junction held 5 bases outside the gene matches. From germline, CDR1 is SGHRS and CDR2 YFSETQ. This chain's CDR3 is CASSTGTVNEKLFF. The CDR3 bases are TGCGCCAGCAGCACCGGGACAGTAAATGAAAAACTGTTTTTT.

The V call is TRBV5-1, the J call TRBJ2-1; D may be TRBD1 or TRBD2 (5 bases each). V lost 4 bases and J lost 0, with 11 bases in between. CDR3 length: 15 amino acids. Germline CDR1 reads SGHRS; CDR2 reads YFSETQ. The CDR3 reads CASSGGVSSYNEQFF. DNA of the CDR3: TGCGCCAGCAGCGGGGGAGTGAGCTCCTACAATGAGCAGTTCTTC. The entire variable domain, with the rest obtained from reference TRBV5-1 and TRBJ2-1, is as follows: KAGVTQTPRYLIKTRGQQVTLSCSPISGHRSVSWYQQTPGQGLQFLFEYFSETQRNKGNFPGRFSGRQFSNSRSEMNVSTLELGDSALYLCASSGGVSSYNEQFFGPGTRLTVL.

The rearrangement links TRBV19 to TRBJ1-2; TRBD1 might be the D (5 bases). Germline CDR1 reads LNHDA; CDR2 reads SQIVND (reference sequence). The CDR3 totals 15 residues. V was clipped by 7 bases and J by 4 bases, with 19 bases between them. In DNA form, the CDR3 reads TGTGCCAGTACCAAGAACACCGGGACGACCTATGGCTACACCTTC. Translating gives CASTKNTGTTYGYTF.

The J gene is TRBJ2-3, the V gene TRBV11-1; tentatively, D is TRBD1 (6 bases). CDR3 length: 14 residues. The germline gives CDR1 SGHAT, CDR2 FQDESV (reference sequence). V was clipped by 5 bases and J by 2 bases, with 11 bases between them. The CDR3 DNA sequence: TGTGCCAGCAGCGACCGGGACAACACAGATACGCAGTATTTT. It translates to CASSDRDNTDTQYF.

The V gene is TRBV6-1, the J gene TRBJ2-6, with D unclear. The length of the CDR3 is 16 residues. V was cut by 2 bases and J by 0 bases, with 8 bases left in between. Germline V gives CDR1 MNHNS, CDR2 SASEGT. CDR3: CASSETEASGANVLTF. CDR3 DNA: TGTGCCAGCAGTGAAACTGAGGCCTCTGGGGCCAACGTCCTGACTTTC.

V usage is TRBV7-7 and J usage is TRBJ2-3; D gene unclear. The CDR3 extends over 14 amino acids. V was pared by 1 base and J by 1 base, with 6 bases between. Germline V gives CDR1 SSHAT, CDR2 FNYEAQ (reference sequence). CDR3: CASSLEGGTDTQYF. CDR3 coding DNA: TGTGCCAGCAGCTTAGAAGGTGGCACAGATACGCAGTATTTT.

The genes are TRBV6-6 and TRBJ1-2; no reliable D call. The CDR3 covers 12 residues. The V gene's germline CDR1 is MNHNY and CDR2 SVGAGI (reference sequence). Trimming pared 2 bases from V and 4 bases from J, leaving 5 bases between. This CDR3 is CASSYARYGYTF. The DNA of the CDR3 is TGTGCCAGCAGTTACGCCCGCTATGGCTACACCTTC.